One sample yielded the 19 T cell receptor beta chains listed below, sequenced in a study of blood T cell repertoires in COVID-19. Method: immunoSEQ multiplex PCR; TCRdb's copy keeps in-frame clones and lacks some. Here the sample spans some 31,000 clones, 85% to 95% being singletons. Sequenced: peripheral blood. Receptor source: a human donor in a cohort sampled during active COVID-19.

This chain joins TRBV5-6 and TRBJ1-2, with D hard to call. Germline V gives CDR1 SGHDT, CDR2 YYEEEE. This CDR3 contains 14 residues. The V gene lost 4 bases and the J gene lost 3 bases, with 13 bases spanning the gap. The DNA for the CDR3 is TGTGCCAGCAGCGCCTTTGCGGTTGACTATGGCTACACCTTC. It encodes CASSAFAVDYGYTF. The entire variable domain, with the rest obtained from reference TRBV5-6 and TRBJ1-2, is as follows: DAGVTQSPTHLIKTRGQQVTLRCSPKSGHDTVSWYQQALGQGPQFIFQYYEEEERQRGNFPDRFSGHQFPNYSSELNVNALLLGDSALYLCASSAFAVDYGYTFGSGTRLTVV.

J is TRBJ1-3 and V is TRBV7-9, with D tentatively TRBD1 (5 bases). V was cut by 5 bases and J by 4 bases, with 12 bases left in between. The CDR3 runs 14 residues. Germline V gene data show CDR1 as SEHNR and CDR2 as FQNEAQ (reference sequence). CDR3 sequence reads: CASSPGTPGNTIYF. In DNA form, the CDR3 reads TGTGCCAGCAGCCCCGGGACTCCAGGAAACACCATATATTTT.

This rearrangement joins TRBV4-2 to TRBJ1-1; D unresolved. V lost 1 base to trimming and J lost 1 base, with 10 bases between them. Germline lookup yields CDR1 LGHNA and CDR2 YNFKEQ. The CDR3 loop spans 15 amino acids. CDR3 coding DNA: TGTGCCAGCAGCCAAGCCGAGGGCCAGAACACTGAAGCTTTCTTT. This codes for CASSQAEGQNTEAFF.

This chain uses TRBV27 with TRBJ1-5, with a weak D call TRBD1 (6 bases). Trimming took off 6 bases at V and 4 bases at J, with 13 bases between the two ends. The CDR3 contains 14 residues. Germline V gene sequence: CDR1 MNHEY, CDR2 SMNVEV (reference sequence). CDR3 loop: CASRTTGSNQPQHF. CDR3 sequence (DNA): TGTGCCAGCAGAACCACAGGGAGTAATCAGCCCCAGCATTTT.

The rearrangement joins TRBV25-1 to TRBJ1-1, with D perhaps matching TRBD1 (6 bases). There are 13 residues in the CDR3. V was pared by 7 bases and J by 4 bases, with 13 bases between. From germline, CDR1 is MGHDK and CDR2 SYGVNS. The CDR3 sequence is CASTKAGVTEAFF. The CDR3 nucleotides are TGTGCCAGCACAAAGGCAGGGGTCACTGAAGCTTTCTTT. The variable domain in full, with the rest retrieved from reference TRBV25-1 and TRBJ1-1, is EADIYQTPRYLVIGTGKKITLECSQTMGHDKMYWYQQDPGMELHLIHYSYGVNSTEKGDLSSESTVSRIRTEHFPLTLESARPSHTSQYLCASTKAGVTEAFFGQGTRLTVV.

This CDR3 is CASSSTRGAFF. The CDR3 nucleotides are TGTGCCAGCAGTTCGACCCGGGGGGCTTTCTTT. The chain couples TRBV12-3 or TRBV12-4 to TRBJ1-1; D perhaps matches TRBD1 (5 bases). There are 11 residues in the CDR3. V lost 4 bases, J lost 11 bases, and 11 bases lay in between.

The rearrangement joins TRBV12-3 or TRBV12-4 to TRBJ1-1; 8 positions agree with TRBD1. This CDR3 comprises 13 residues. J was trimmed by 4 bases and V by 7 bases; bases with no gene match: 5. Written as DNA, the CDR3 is TGTGCCAGCATCAACACAGGGGGCACTGAAGCTTTCTTT. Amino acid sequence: CASINTGGTEAFF.

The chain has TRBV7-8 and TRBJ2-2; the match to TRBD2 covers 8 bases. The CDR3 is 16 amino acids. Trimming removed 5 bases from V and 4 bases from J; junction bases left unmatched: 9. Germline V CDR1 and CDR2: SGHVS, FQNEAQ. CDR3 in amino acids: CASSRAGGASTGELFF. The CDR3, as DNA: TGTGCCAGCAGCAGAGCCGGGGGGGCGAGCACCGGGGAGCTGTTTTTT.

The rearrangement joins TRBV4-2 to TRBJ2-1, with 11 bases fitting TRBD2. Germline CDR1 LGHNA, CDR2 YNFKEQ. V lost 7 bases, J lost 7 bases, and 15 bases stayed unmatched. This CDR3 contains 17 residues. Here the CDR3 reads CASTLAGGETRVNEQFF. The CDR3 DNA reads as TGTGCCAGCACCCTAGCGGGGGGAGAAACTAGGGTAAATGAGCAGTTCTTC.

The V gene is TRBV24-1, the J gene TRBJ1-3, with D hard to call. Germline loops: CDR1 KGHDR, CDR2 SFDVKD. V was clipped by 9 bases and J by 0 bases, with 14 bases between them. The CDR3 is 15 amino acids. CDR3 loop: CATGFQAYSGNTIYF. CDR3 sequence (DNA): TGTGCCACCGGGTTTCAGGCCTACTCTGGAAACACCATATATTTT.

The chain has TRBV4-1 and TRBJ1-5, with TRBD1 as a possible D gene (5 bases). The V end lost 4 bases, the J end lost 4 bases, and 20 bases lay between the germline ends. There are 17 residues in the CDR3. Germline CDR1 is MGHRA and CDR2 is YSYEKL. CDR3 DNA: TGCGCCAGCAGCCCAAATTACAACAGACAGATAAATCAGCCCCAGCATTTT. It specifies CASSPNYNRQINQPQHF.

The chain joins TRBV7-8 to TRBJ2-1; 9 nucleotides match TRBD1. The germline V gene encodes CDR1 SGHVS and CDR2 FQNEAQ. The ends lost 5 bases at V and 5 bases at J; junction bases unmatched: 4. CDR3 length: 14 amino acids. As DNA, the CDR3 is TGTGCCAGCAGCCTGGGGACAGGGAACAATGAGCAGTTCTTC. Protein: CASSLGTGNNEQFF.

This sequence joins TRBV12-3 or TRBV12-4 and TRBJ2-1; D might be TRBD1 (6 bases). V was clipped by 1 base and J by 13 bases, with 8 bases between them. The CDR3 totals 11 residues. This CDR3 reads CASSLGTAQFF. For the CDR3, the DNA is TGTGCCAGCAGTTTAGGGACAGCACAGTTCTTC.

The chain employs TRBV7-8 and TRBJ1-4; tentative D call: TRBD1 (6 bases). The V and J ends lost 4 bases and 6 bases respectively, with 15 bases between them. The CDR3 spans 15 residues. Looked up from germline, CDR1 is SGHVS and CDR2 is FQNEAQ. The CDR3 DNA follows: TGTGCCAGCAGCTATGATCGACAGGAGGATGAAAAACTGTTTTTT. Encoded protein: CASSYDRQEDEKLFF.

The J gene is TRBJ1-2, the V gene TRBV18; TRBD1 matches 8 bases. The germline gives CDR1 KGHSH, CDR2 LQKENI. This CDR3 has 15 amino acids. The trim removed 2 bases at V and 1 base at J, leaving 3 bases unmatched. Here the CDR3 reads CASSPGQGNNYGYTF. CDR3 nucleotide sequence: TGTGCCAGCTCACCAGGACAGGGAAATAACTATGGCTACACCTTC.

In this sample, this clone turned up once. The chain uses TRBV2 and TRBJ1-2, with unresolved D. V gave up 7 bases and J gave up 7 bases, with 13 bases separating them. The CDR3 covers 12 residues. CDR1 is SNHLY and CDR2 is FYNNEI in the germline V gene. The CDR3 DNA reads TGTGCCAGCACAGCAGGCCCCGGTGGCTACACCTTC. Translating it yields CASTAGPGGYTF.

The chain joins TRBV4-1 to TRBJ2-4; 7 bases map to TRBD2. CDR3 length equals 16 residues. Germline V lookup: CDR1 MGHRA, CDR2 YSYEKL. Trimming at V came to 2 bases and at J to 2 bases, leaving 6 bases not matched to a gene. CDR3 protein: CASSQSGGNTKNIQYF. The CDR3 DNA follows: TGCGCCAGCAGCCAATCGGGAGGTAACACCAAAAACATTCAGTACTTC.

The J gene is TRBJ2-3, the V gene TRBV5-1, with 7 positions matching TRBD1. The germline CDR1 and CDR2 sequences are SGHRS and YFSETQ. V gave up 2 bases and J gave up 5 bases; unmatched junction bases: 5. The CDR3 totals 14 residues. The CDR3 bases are TGCGCCAGCAGCTTCCGAGGGGGCGAAGATACGCAGTATTTT. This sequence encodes CASSFRGGEDTQYF. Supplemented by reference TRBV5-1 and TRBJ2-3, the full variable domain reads KAGVTQTPRYLIKTRGQQVTLSCSPISGHRSVSWYQQTPGQGLQFLFEYFSETQRNKGNFPGRFSGRQFSNSRSEMNVSTLELGDSALYLCASSFRGGEDTQYFGPGTRLTVL.

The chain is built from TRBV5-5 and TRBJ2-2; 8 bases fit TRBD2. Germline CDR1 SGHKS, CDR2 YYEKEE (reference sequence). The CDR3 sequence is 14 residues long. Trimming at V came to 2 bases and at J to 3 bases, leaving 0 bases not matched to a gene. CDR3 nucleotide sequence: TGTGCCAGCAGCTTACTAGCGGACACCGGGGAGCTGTTTTTT. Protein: CASSLLADTGELFF.